The rows below give T cell receptor beta chains drawn from one sample of a study of identical twins. TCRdb ran MiXCR on the 5' RACE reads and lists one entry per CDR3 protein. Of some 460,000 distinct CDR3 sequences detected, approximately 15% appear once; the ten largest clones hold roughly 0.5%. These same data were also listed under a study on yellow fever vaccine responses in identical twins.

Material for sequencing was CD4+ T cells sorted from blood. The receptors come from a woman between 18 and 29 years old in good health. The CDR3 runs from the conserved cysteine through the conserved F or W. A D gene is named only where the DNA matches it firmly. The listing skips clone size in some rows; elsewhere it reads once, few, many or a size class.

CDR3nt: TGCAGTGCTAGGTTGCCGGGCAGGGGCACGGGGGGCTACACCTTC
CDR3aa: CSARLPGRGTGGYTF
d_gene: NA
abundance: NA
v_gene: TRBV20-1
j_gene: TRBJ1-2

CDR3nt: TGCAGTGCAACGACAGGCCTGGAGACCCGGTACTTC
CDR3aa: CSATTGLETRYF
d_gene: NA
abundance: NA
v_gene: TRBV20-1
j_gene: TRBJ2-5

CDR3nt: TGTGCCACCAGCCCCTCTTTCGGGCCCGCGGGCGGGGAGACCCAGTACTTC
CDR3aa: CATSPSFGPAGGETQYF
d_gene: NA
abundance: NA
v_gene: TRBV24-1
j_gene: TRBJ2-5

CDR3nt: TGTGCCAGCCTGGGAGGCGTTGGGAATCAGCCCCAGCATTTT
CDR3aa: CASLGGVGNQPQHF
d_gene: NA
abundance: few
v_gene: TRBV6-2/TRBV6-3
j_gene: TRBJ1-5

CDR3nt: TGTGCCAGCAGCTGGAGCCCCTCGACCTACGAGCAGTACTTC
CDR3aa: CASSWSPSTYEQYF
d_gene: NA
abundance: few
v_gene: TRBV6-2/TRBV6-3
j_gene: TRBJ2-7

CDR3nt: TGTGCCAGCAGCCCGCTTGGGCAGGGATCCTACGAGCAGTACTTC
CDR3aa: CASSPLGQGSYEQYF
d_gene: NA
abundance: few
v_gene: TRBV5-6
j_gene: TRBJ2-7

CDR3nt: TGTGCCACCAGACTAGCAAGCTACGAGCAGTACTTC
CDR3aa: CATRLASYEQYF
d_gene: NA
abundance: many
v_gene: TRBV24-1
j_gene: TRBJ2-7

CDR3nt: TGTGCCAGCAGTTTATTCGGTGGTCTGCCTCCGTTCGGGGCGCAAGAGACCCAGTACTTC
CDR3aa: CASSLFGGLPPFGAQETQYF
d_gene: NA
abundance: few
v_gene: TRBV28
j_gene: TRBJ2-5

CDR3nt: TGTGCCACCCGGTCGTCAGGTCGCGGGGTTAACTATGGCTACACCTTC
CDR3aa: CATRSSGRGVNYGYTF
d_gene: NA
abundance: few
v_gene: TRBV15
j_gene: TRBJ1-2

CDR3nt: TGCGCCAGCAGCCCGGAGGGCGGGAGCTACAATGAGCAGTTCTTC
CDR3aa: CASSPEGGSYNEQFF
d_gene: TRBD2
abundance: many
v_gene: TRBV4-1
j_gene: TRBJ2-1

CDR3nt: TGCAGCGTCTCACAGGGAAGCGATGAGCAGTTCTTC
CDR3aa: CSVSQGSDEQFF
d_gene: NA
abundance: NA
v_gene: TRBV29-1
j_gene: TRBJ2-1

CDR3nt: TGTGCCACCATGGGGCAGGGGTCTCAAGAGCAGTACTTC
CDR3aa: CATMGQGSQEQYF
d_gene: NA
abundance: few
v_gene: TRBV24-1
j_gene: TRBJ2-7

CDR3nt: TGTGCCGTCGTTTCCCCCAACACTGAAGCTTTCTTT
CDR3aa: CAVVSPNTEAFF
d_gene: NA
abundance: NA
v_gene: TRBV27
j_gene: TRBJ1-1

CDR3nt: TGTGCCAGCAGCTTAGTCATTGACTCGTACAATGAGCAGTTCTTC
CDR3aa: CASSLVIDSYNEQFF
d_gene: NA
abundance: few
v_gene: TRBV7-2
j_gene: TRBJ2-1

CDR3nt: TGCAGTGCTCTTAGCACAGATACGCAGTATTTT
CDR3aa: CSALSTDTQYF
d_gene: NA
abundance: many
v_gene: TRBV20-1
j_gene: TRBJ2-3

CDR3nt: TGTGCCAGCAGGTCACAGGAGAACTATGGCTACACCTTC
CDR3aa: CASRSQENYGYTF
d_gene: NA
abundance: NA
v_gene: TRBV12-3/TRBV12-4
j_gene: TRBJ1-2

CDR3nt: TGTGCCAGCAGGGGAGGACCAGGCGAAGCTTTCTTT
CDR3aa: CASRGGPGEAFF
d_gene: NA
abundance: few
v_gene: TRBV6-1
j_gene: TRBJ1-1

CDR3nt: TGTGCCAGCAGCTTAGTAACTACCCTTCAGGGTGAGCAGTTCTTC
CDR3aa: CASSLVTTLQGEQFF
d_gene: NA
abundance: NA
v_gene: TRBV7-2
j_gene: TRBJ2-1

CDR3nt: TGTGCCAGCGGTCAGCGGGTGGGGGAGTACTTC
CDR3aa: CASGQRVGEYF
d_gene: NA
abundance: NA
v_gene: TRBV2
j_gene: TRBJ2-7

CDR3nt: TGTGCCAGCAGTGAAAAAGGGGGGGCAGGGGGCACCTACGAGCAGTACTTC
CDR3aa: CASSEKGGAGGTYEQYF
d_gene: NA
abundance: NA
v_gene: TRBV2
j_gene: TRBJ2-7

CDR3nt: TGTGCCAGAAGGGGCGGGGGGGCATGCAATGAGCAGTTCTTC
CDR3aa: CARRGGGACNEQFF
d_gene: TRBD2
abundance: NA
v_gene: TRBV19
j_gene: TRBJ2-1

CDR3nt: TGTGCCAGCAGGGAGGCGGGGACGGTTGGCTACACCTTC
CDR3aa: CASREAGTVGYTF
d_gene: NA
abundance: NA
v_gene: TRBV28
j_gene: TRBJ1-2

CDR3nt: TGTGCCAGCAGCTTAGCGGACAGGGGGAACTACGAGCAGTACTTC
CDR3aa: CASSLADRGNYEQYF
d_gene: TRBD1
abundance: many
v_gene: TRBV7-9
j_gene: TRBJ2-7

CDR3nt: TGTGCCAGCAGTGAAGTCGGGGGGGGAATCAATGAGCAGTTCTTC
CDR3aa: CASSEVGGGINEQFF
d_gene: TRBD2
abundance: NA
v_gene: TRBV2
j_gene: TRBJ2-1

CDR3nt: TGTGCCAGCAGCACTAGAATGGGACAGTCCTACGAGCAGTACTTC
CDR3aa: CASSTRMGQSYEQYF
d_gene: TRBD1
abundance: many
v_gene: TRBV7-2
j_gene: TRBJ2-7

CDR3nt: TGCAGCGGCGGGACAGGAGGGTCCTACGAGCAGTACTTC
CDR3aa: CSGGTGGSYEQYF
d_gene: TRBD1
abundance: NA
v_gene: TRBV29-1
j_gene: TRBJ2-7

CDR3nt: TGTGCCAGCAGCTCGGGGTCGGGACGGAGCTCCTACGAGCAGTACTTC
CDR3aa: CASSSGSGRSSYEQYF
d_gene: NA
abundance: NA
v_gene: TRBV7-2
j_gene: TRBJ2-7

CDR3nt: TGTGCCAGCAGTTTATTTACAGGGGTCAATCAGCCCCAGCATTTT
CDR3aa: CASSLFTGVNQPQHF
d_gene: TRBD1
abundance: many
v_gene: TRBV28
j_gene: TRBJ1-5

CDR3nt: TGTGCCAGCTCGCTCGGGACGGCTGACTCTGGAAACACCATATATTTT
CDR3aa: CASSLGTADSGNTIYF
d_gene: NA
abundance: few
v_gene: TRBV18
j_gene: TRBJ1-3

CDR3nt: TGTGCCAGCAGCCACTCGGGACAAGCCTACGAGCAGTACTTC
CDR3aa: CASSHSGQAYEQYF
d_gene: NA
abundance: NA
v_gene: TRBV5-5
j_gene: TRBJ2-7

CDR3nt: TGTGCCAGCAGTGAAGGGGCGGGACAGTTCTTC
CDR3aa: CASSEGAGQFF
d_gene: NA
abundance: few
v_gene: TRBV2
j_gene: TRBJ2-1

CDR3nt: TGTGCCAGCGGCACGGGCCCGGCTAACAATGAGCAGTTCTTC
CDR3aa: CASGTGPANNEQFF
d_gene: NA
abundance: NA
v_gene: TRBV6-1
j_gene: TRBJ2-1

CDR3nt: TGTGCCACCAGCAGAGGTCCGCGCGGGGGGGCCGGGTCCGGGGAGCTGTTTTTT
CDR3aa: CATSRGPRGGAGSGELFF
d_gene: TRBD2
abundance: few
v_gene: TRBV15
j_gene: TRBJ2-2

CDR3nt: TGTGCCAGCTCACCACCGTATCTAAGCGGGAGAGCCTACGAGCAGTACTTC
CDR3aa: CASSPPYLSGRAYEQYF
d_gene: TRBD2
abundance: NA
v_gene: TRBV18
j_gene: TRBJ2-7

CDR3nt: TGTGCCAGCAGTTTAAGGGACAGATACTCCTACGAGCAGTACTTC
CDR3aa: CASSLRDRYSYEQYF
d_gene: TRBD1
abundance: few
v_gene: TRBV28
j_gene: TRBJ2-7

CDR3nt: TGTGCCAGCAGTGTATGGACAGGGGGCACCGGGGAGCTGTTTTTT
CDR3aa: CASSVWTGGTGELFF
d_gene: TRBD1
abundance: NA
v_gene: TRBV2
j_gene: TRBJ2-2

CDR3nt: TGTGCCAGCAGAAAACGGACAGGTGCGAGGGCCTACGAGCAGTACTTC
CDR3aa: CASRKRTGARAYEQYF
d_gene: TRBD1
abundance: few
v_gene: TRBV6-2/TRBV6-3
j_gene: TRBJ2-7

CDR3nt: TGTGCCAGCAGCTTGCCCTCGGGGGCGGGGGGGCTTGATGAGCAGTTCTTC
CDR3aa: CASSLPSGAGGLDEQFF
d_gene: TRBD2
abundance: few
v_gene: TRBV7-2
j_gene: TRBJ2-1

CDR3nt: TGCAGCGTTAGGACTAGCGGGACCGAGCAGTACTTC
CDR3aa: CSVRTSGTEQYF
d_gene: TRBD2
abundance: NA
v_gene: TRBV29-1
j_gene: TRBJ2-7

CDR3nt: TGCAGTGCTAAGGACAGGGACTACGAGCAGTACTTC
CDR3aa: CSAKDRDYEQYF
d_gene: TRBD1
abundance: few
v_gene: TRBV20-1
j_gene: TRBJ2-7

CDR3nt: TGTGCCAGCAGCGTTTGGGGGGACACCGGGGAGCTGTTTTTT
CDR3aa: CASSVWGDTGELFF
d_gene: NA
abundance: NA
v_gene: TRBV9
j_gene: TRBJ2-2